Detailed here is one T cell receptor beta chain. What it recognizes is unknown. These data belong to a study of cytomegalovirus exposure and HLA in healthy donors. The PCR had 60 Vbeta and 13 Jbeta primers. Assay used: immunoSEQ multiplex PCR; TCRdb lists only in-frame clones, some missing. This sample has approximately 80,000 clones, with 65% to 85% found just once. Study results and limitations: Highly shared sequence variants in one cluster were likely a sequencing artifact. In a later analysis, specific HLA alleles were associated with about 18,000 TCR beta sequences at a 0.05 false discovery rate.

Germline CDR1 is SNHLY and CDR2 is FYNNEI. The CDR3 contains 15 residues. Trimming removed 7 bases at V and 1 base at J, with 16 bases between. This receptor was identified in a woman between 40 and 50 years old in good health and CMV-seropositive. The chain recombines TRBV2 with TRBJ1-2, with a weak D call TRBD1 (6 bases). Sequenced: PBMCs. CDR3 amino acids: CASKYQGNDNYGYTF. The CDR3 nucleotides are TGTGCCAGCAAATATCAGGGGAATGATAACTATGGCTACACCTTC.